This T cell receptor (beta chain) was sequenced for a study of blood T cell repertoires in COVID-19. V lost 0 bases and J 7 bases, leaving 15 bases between the germline ends. The CDR3 is 16 amino acids. Germline CDR1 is LGHNA and CDR2 is YSLEER. Measured with immunoSEQ multiplex PCR; TCRdb has only the in-frame clones, and not every one. The profile shows roughly 67,000 clones, approximately 88% of them singletons. This clone was seen a handful of times. This rearrangement joins TRBV4-3 to TRBJ1-4; tentatively, D is TRBD1 (5 bases). The sequenced sample consisted of peripheral blood. The TCR comes from a woman in her fifties or sixties with acute or convalescent COVID-19. This CDR3 reads CASSQDRSRASEKLFF. The CDR3 bases are TGCGCCAGCAGCCAAGATAGGTCCAGGGCTAGTGAAAAACTGTTTTTT.